The 21 T cell receptor beta chains below come from one sample, sequenced in a study of cytomegalovirus exposure and HLA in healthy donors listed by TCRdb under 2017. The library came from the immunoSEQ multiplex PCR assay. A mixture of 60 forward primers for TCR Vbeta segments and 13 reverse primers for TCR Jbeta segments was used in the multiplex PCR. Drawn from immuneACCESS, this table holds only the in-frame rearrangements with V and J called that TCRdb kept. Clones are partly lost; checked studies trace under half to an unresolved V gene and leave the rest unexplained. The sample table lists about 94,000 clones, around 69% of them with a count of one. Clones ranked in the top ten supply about 3.9% of the sample. Sequencing input: PBMCs. The source of these receptors is a man aged 25-40 years in good health and CMV-seronegative.

The rearrangement joins TRBV7-9 to TRBJ2-1, with TRBD1 matching 7 bases. CDR1 and CDR2 from the germline V gene are SEHNR and FQNEAQ (reference sequence). The CDR3 length is 15 residues. V lost 0 bases to trimming and J lost 8 bases; unmatched junction nucleotides: 7. CDR3 in amino acids: CASSLAQGLDDEQFF. Written as DNA, the CDR3 is TGTGCCAGCAGCTTAGCACAGGGGTTAGATGATGAGCAGTTCTTC. Looking up the rest from reference TRBV7-9 and TRBJ2-1 gives the full variable domain: DTGVSQNPRHKITKRGQNVTFRCDPISEHNRLYWYRQTLGQGPEFLTYFQNEAQLEKSRLLSDRFSAERPKGSFSTLEIQRTEQGDSAMYLCASSLAQGLDDEQFFGPGTRLTVL.

This chain connects TRBV7-9 to TRBJ2-2, with 7 nucleotides matching TRBD2. This CDR3 comprises 16 residues. Germline V gene data show CDR1 as SEHNR and CDR2 as FQNEAQ (reference sequence). The junction had 5 bases not matched to a gene; V was cut back by 1 base and J by 3 bases. The DNA of the CDR3 is TGTGCCAGCAGCTTAGGCGGCGGGAGAGACACCGGGGAGCTGTTTTTT. Encoded protein: CASSLGGGRDTGELFF.

The sample holds a few counts of this clone. V gene TRBV11-2 combines with J gene TRBJ2-5; D may be TRBD2 (5 bases). CDR3 size: 16 residues. Trimming cost V 4 bases and J 2 bases, with 17 bases left between them. Germline CDR1 is SGHAT and CDR2 is FQNNGV. CDR3 region: CASSSYEVRGQETQYF. CDR3 sequence (DNA): TGTGCCAGCAGCTCCTATGAGGTCCGGGGACAAGAGACCCAGTACTTC.

The V gene is TRBV7-9, the J gene TRBJ2-1; 10 bases are a match to TRBD2. V trimming: 1 base; J trimming: 9 bases; junction bases outside the gene matches: 12. Germline CDR1 and CDR2: SEHNR and FQNEAQ (reference sequence). This CDR3 region has 17 residues. CDR3 sequence: CASSLGVLLAGMSEQFF. DNA of the CDR3: TGTGCCAGCAGCTTAGGGGTCCTACTAGCGGGAATGAGTGAGCAGTTCTTC.

The CDR3 DNA reads TGTGCCAGCAGCTTATATGGGACAGCGGTGGGCGGGGAGCTGTTTTTT. Translation gives CASSLYGTAVGGELFF. The V and J genes are TRBV13 and TRBJ2-2, with 7 bases fitting TRBD1. Germline V gene lookup returns CDR1 PRHDT and CDR2 FYEKMQ (reference sequence). This CDR3 has 16 amino acids. V was pared by 2 bases and J by 7 bases, with 10 bases of the junction left unmatched.

This clone was detected only a few times. The CDR3 carries no conserved terminal phenylalanine or tryptophan, so it likely arises from a read error. The J gene is TRBJ1-6, the V gene TRBV5-1; the D gene is possibly TRBD1 (6 bases). The CDR3 loop spans 15 amino acids. Germline values: CDR1 SGHRS, CDR2 YFSETQ. V was cut by 0 bases and J by 7 bases, with 11 bases left in between. The CDR3 spells CASSLDRATNSPLHL. The CDR3 region has the DNA TGCGCCAGCAGCTTGGACAGGGCCACAAATTCACCCCTCCACCTT.

The chain is built from TRBV6-1 and TRBJ2-5; D not certain. Germline CDR1 reads MNHNS; CDR2 reads SASEGT. The germline V and J ends were trimmed by 7 bases and 4 bases, with 7 bases remaining between them. The CDR3 has 11 residues. Here the CDR3 reads CASIGLETQYF. The CDR3 DNA sequence: TGTGCCAGCATTGGGCTAGAGACCCAGTACTTC.

There are a few counts of this clone. The CDR3 is CASSQRVWDSSTDTQYF. The CDR3 DNA sequence: TGCGCCAGCAGCCAACGGGTCTGGGACAGCAGCACAGATACGCAGTATTTT. This chain joins TRBV4-1 and TRBJ2-3, with 7 bases aligning to TRBD1. The V gene's germline CDR1 is MGHRA and CDR2 YSYEKL. The CDR3 has 17 amino acids. V was pared by 2 bases and J by 0 bases, with 8 bases of the junction left unmatched.

The chain joins TRBV19 to TRBJ2-7; 9 nucleotides agree with TRBD2. V shed 4 bases, J shed 2 bases, and the junction held 6 bases outside the gene matches. This CDR3 contains 15 residues. Germline V gives CDR1 LNHDA, CDR2 SQIVND (reference sequence). The CDR3 sequence is CASSTGLAGTYEQYF. CDR3 bases: TGTGCCAGTAGTACCGGCCTAGCGGGAACCTACGAGCAGTACTTC.

The chain has TRBV7-3 and TRBJ1-5; D might be TRBD1 (6 bases). The CDR3 has 14 residues. V lost 2 bases to trimming and J lost 7 bases, with 12 bases between them. CDR1 is SGHTA and CDR2 is FQGTGA in the germline V gene. The DNA of the CDR3 is TGTGCCAGCAGCTTAGGGGGGGCGGGGCAGCCCCAGCATTTT. This sequence encodes CASSLGGAGQPQHF.

This clone has only a few counts. The chain recombines TRBV21-1 with TRBJ2-3; the table gives TRBD1 as D, unverified against the DNA. TRBV21-1 is deemed a pseudogene. The CDR3 sequence is 17 residues long. CDR3 protein: CASSKLCGARKRDTQYF. CDR3 nucleotides: TGTGCCAGCAGCAAGTTATGTGGGGCTAGAAAAAGAGATACGCAGTATTTT.

This rearrangement joins TRBV7-2 to TRBJ2-7; 8 positions match TRBD2. V dropped 2 bases and J dropped 2; count of bases not matched to a gene: 8. The CDR3 runs to 16 residues. Germline CDR1 SGHTA, CDR2 FQGNSA. CDR3 DNA sequence: TGTGCCAGCAGCTTACGTGGTAATAGCGGGGCCTACGAGCAGTACTTC. It translates to CASSLRGNSGAYEQYF.

The chain combines TRBV10-3 with TRBJ2-1, with TRBD2 matching 10 bases. Per germline, CDR1 ENHRY and CDR2 SYGVKD. CDR3 length equals 17 residues. Unmatched junction bases numbered 8, after V lost 0 bases and J lost 6 bases. The CDR3 region is CAISESTWTSGRNEQFF. CDR3 in DNA: TGTGCCATCAGTGAGTCGACCTGGACTAGCGGTCGCAATGAGCAGTTCTTC.

The gene calls are TRBV7-3 and TRBJ2-7; 7 bases are a match to TRBD1. Trimming removed 5 bases from V and 0 bases from J; junction bases left unmatched: 4. The germline V gene encodes CDR1 SGHTA and CDR2 FQGTGA. The CDR3 spans 14 residues. DNA for the CDR3: TGTGCCAGCAGCCGGGACAGTAGCTCCTACGAGCAGTACTTC. Its translation: CASSRDSSSYEQYF.

V and J are TRBV7-9 and TRBJ2-6, with 9 bases fitting TRBD1. The ends lost 1 base at V and 0 bases at J; junction bases unmatched: 7. This CDR3 has 19 amino acids. Germline V gene sequence: CDR1 SEHNR, CDR2 FQNEAQ (reference sequence). CDR3 protein: CASSLGTGTGFSGANVLTF. The CDR3 DNA reads as TGTGCCAGCAGCTTAGGGACCGGGACAGGGTTCTCTGGGGCCAACGTCCTGACTTTC.

The genes are TRBV10-3 and TRBJ2-7; TRBD1 might be the D (6 bases). This CDR3 has 12 amino acids. Germline CDR1 and CDR2: ENHRY and SYGVKD. V gave up 3 bases and J gave up 7 bases, with 10 bases separating them. CDR3 sequence (DNA): TGTGCCATCAGTGACAGGGGTGAGGAGCAGTACTTC. It yields the protein CAISDRGEEQYF.

For the CDR3, the DNA is TGCGCCAGCAGCCCGGGACAGGCCAGCAATCAGCCCCAGCATTTT. Protein: CASSPGQASNQPQHF. The V and J genes are TRBV5-1 and TRBJ1-5, with 8 bases that match TRBD1. With 4 bases clipped from V and 1 base from J, the junction kept 4 bases outside the gene matches. The CDR3 is 15 residues long. The germline V gene encodes CDR1 SGHRS and CDR2 YFSETQ. Full variable domain (remainder filled in from reference TRBV5-1 and TRBJ1-5): KAGVTQTPRYLIKTRGQQVTLSCSPISGHRSVSWYQQTPGQGLQFLFEYFSETQRNKGNFPGRFSGRQFSNSRSEMNVSTLELGDSALYLCASSPGQASNQPQHFGDGTRLSIL.

The CDR3 reads CASSLGLGQNYGYTF. CDR3 nucleotide sequence: TGCGCCAGCAGCTTGGGGCTTGGACAGAACTATGGCTACACCTTC. The chain combines TRBV5-1 with TRBJ1-2; tentative D call: TRBD1 (6 bases). The germline CDR1 and CDR2 sequences are SGHRS and YFSETQ. Between the trimmed V and J ends, which lost 0 bases and 2 bases, there was a span of 11 bases. The CDR3 runs to 15 residues.

This clone was counted once. V and J are TRBV18 and TRBJ1-1, with D unclear. The CDR3 covers 17 residues. Trimming took 1 base from V and 5 from J, leaving 20 bases between them. Germline V gene lookup returns CDR1 KGHSH and CDR2 LQKENI. CDR3 nucleotide sequence: TGTGCCAGCTCACCACTCGCGGCCCGACTAACGGGGACTGAAGCTTTCTTT. Amino acids: CASSPLAARLTGTEAFF. The full variable domain, its missing parts supplied by reference TRBV18 and TRBJ1-1, is NAGVMQNPRHLVRRRGQEARLRCSPMKGHSHVYWYRQLPEEGLKFMVYLQKENIIDESGMPKERFSAEFPKEGPSILRIQQVVRGDSAAYFCASSPLAARLTGTEAFFGQGTRLTVV.

V gene TRBV28 combines with J gene TRBJ2-7, with D possibly being TRBD1 (6 bases). CDR1 MDHEN and CDR2 SYDVKM come from the germline V gene. Trimming removed 6 bases from V and 2 bases from J, with 11 bases in between. This CDR3 spans 13 amino acids. This CDR3 is CASSRGVAYEQYF. The CDR3 nucleotides read TGTGCCAGCAGCAGGGGAGTCGCCTACGAGCAGTACTTC.

In this sample, this clone turned up a few times. One junction end does not reproduce the germline sequence, and a read error may be involved. V usage is TRBV7-9 and J usage is TRBJ1-1; 7 bases are a match to TRBD1. Germline loops: CDR1 SEHNR, CDR2 FQNEAQ (reference sequence). The CDR3 contains 16 residues. The CDR3 DNA is TGTTCCAGCAGCTTAGTCGGCAGGGGGACGACCAGTGAAGCTTTCTTT. Its protein is CSSSLVGRGTTSEAFF.